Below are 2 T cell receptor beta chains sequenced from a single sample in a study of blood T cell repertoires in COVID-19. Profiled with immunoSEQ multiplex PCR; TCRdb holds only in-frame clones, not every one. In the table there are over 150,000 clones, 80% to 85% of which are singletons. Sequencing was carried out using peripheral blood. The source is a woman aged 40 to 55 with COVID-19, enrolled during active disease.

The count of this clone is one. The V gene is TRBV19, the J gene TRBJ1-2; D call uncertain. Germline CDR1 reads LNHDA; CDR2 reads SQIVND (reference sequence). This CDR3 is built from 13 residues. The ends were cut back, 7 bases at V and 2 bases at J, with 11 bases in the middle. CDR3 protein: CASKKEENYGYTF. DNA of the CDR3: TGTGCCAGTAAGAAAGAGGAGAACTATGGCTACACCTTC.

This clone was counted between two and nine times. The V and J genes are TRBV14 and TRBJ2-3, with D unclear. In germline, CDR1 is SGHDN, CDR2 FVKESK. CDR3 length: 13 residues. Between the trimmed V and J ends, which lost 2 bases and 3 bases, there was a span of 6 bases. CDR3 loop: CASSQITTDTQYF. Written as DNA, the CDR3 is TGTGCCAGCAGCCAAATTACTACAGATACGCAGTATTTT.